These T cell receptor beta chains were read from a single sample in a study of naive and memory T cell subsets. MiXCR, applied by TCRdb to the UMI-ligation and nested PCR reads, yields one record per CDR3 protein. This sample has 150,000 or so distinct CDR3 sequences, with 20% to 25% found just once. Sequencing used naive CD4+ T cells from blood. The receptor source for this set is a human donor in good health. Each CDR3 is given with its conserved first and last residue. The D gene is left open where the match is weak. Some rows mark clone size as missing; the rest say once, few, many or name a class of expanded clone.

D,V,length,size,J,CDR3,DNA
NA,TRBV7-2,12,NA,TRBJ1-1,CASSFRGAEAFF,TGTGCCAGCAGCTTCAGAGGGGCTGAAGCTTTCTTT
NA,TRBV19,14,few,TRBJ2-1,CASSPASISGEQFF,TGTGCCAGTAGTCCGGCTAGCATATCGGGTGAGCAGTTCTTC
TRBD2,TRBV4-3,16,NA,TRBJ2-1,CASSKGLAGGAGEQFF,TGCGCCAGCAGCAAGGGGCTAGCGGGAGGCGCCGGTGAGCAGTTCTTC
TRBD1,TRBV20-1,16,few,TRBJ2-7,CSARDMDRGPGHEQYF,TGCAGTGCTAGAGATATGGACAGGGGCCCTGGGCACGAGCAGTACTTC
NA,TRBV29-1,12,few,TRBJ2-7,CSTRHGSYEQYF,TGCAGCACCAGACACGGCTCCTACGAGCAGTACTTC
TRBD1,TRBV18,16,NA,TRBJ1-4,CASSPQGARTNEKLFF,TGTGCCAGCTCACCACAGGGGGCGCGGACTAATGAAAAACTGTTTTTT
NA,TRBV29-1,14,many,TRBJ1-2,CSVSLDGESYGYTF,TGCAGCGTGTCTTTGGACGGCGAGTCCTATGGCTACACCTTC
NA,TRBV7-2,15,few,TRBJ2-1,CASSRSGGGYNEQFF,TGTGCCAGCAGCCGGAGCGGAGGGGGCTACAATGAGCAGTTCTTC
NA,TRBV7-6,15,NA,TRBJ2-7,CASSLVDDTSYEQYF,TGTGCCAGCAGCTTAGTGGACGACACCTCCTACGAGCAGTACTTC
NA,TRBV29-1,14,many,TRBJ2-3,CSVLRLGRTDTQYF,TGCAGCGTCCTACGACTAGGCCGCACAGATACGCAGTATTTT
NA,TRBV25-1,15,NA,TRBJ2-3,CASSEFKRGTDTQYF,TGTGCCAGCAGTGAATTCAAGCGGGGCACAGATACGCAGTATTTT
NA,TRBV2,16,many,TRBJ1-4,CASSEVAGWTNEKLFF,TGTGCCAGCAGTGAAGTGGCAGGGTGGACTAATGAAAAACTGTTTTTT
NA,TRBV20-1,15,few,TRBJ1-5,CSARVSTDSNQPQHF,TGCAGTGCTAGAGTCAGCACAGATAGCAATCAGCCCCAGCATTTT
NA,TRBV20-1,12,few,TRBJ1-2,CSAIDSLYGYTF,TGCAGTGCTATAGACAGCCTCTATGGCTACACCTTC
NA,TRBV12-3/TRBV12-4,14,NA,TRBJ2-1,CASSFRRNPNEQFF,TGTGCCAGCAGTTTTCGGCGGAACCCCAATGAGCAGTTCTTC
TRBD2,TRBV20-1,14,NA,TRBJ2-1,CSGSGTSELSEQFF,TGCAGTGGATCAGGGACTAGCGAATTGAGTGAGCAGTTCTTC
TRBD1,TRBV15,14,few,TRBJ2-7,CATSLDRVSYEQYF,TGTGCCACCAGCTTAGACAGGGTTTCTTACGAGCAGTACTTC
NA,TRBV4-2,13,NA,TRBJ2-2,CASSRPGTGELFF,TGTGCCAGCAGCCGTCCAGGGACCGGGGAGCTGTTTTTT
TRBD1,TRBV5-1,16,NA,TRBJ2-3,CASSLEGTVSTDTQYF,TGCGCCAGCAGCTTGGAAGGGACAGTGAGCACAGATACGCAGTATTTT
NA,TRBV4-1,15,NA,TRBJ2-1,CASSQDRSGAHEQFF,TGCGCCAGCAGCCAAGACCGTTCGGGCGCCCATGAGCAGTTCTTC
NA,TRBV4-3,15,few,TRBJ2-3,CASSQLTQASDTQYF,TGCGCCAGCAGCCAATTAACGCAGGCCTCAGATACGCAGTATTTT
TRBD2,TRBV15,18,few,TRBJ2-5,CATSRDDIAGGLQETQYF,TGTGCCACCAGCAGAGATGATATAGCGGGAGGTTTACAAGAGACCCAGTACTTC
NA,TRBV3-2,17,few,TRBJ2-7,CASSQPKAGQMKHEQYF,TGTGCCAGCAGCCAACCTAAGGCGGGACAGATGAAACACGAGCAGTACTTC
NA,TRBV6-1,14,NA,TRBJ1-3,CASSEQSSGNTIYF,TGTGCCAGCAGTGAACAAAGCTCTGGAAACACCATATATTTT
TRBD2,TRBV7-8,17,NA,TRBJ2-1,CASSLPSGRPLGDEQFF,TGTGCCAGCAGCTTACCTAGCGGGAGGCCCCTTGGGGATGAGCAGTTCTTC
TRBD1,TRBV12-3/TRBV12-4,15,NA,TRBJ1-5,CASSARTGINQPQHF,TGTGCCAGCAGTGCCCGGACAGGGATTAATCAGCCCCAGCATTTT
TRBD2,TRBV5-1,16,few,TRBJ2-3,CASSSLAGVGPDTQYF,TGCGCCAGCAGCTCCCTAGCGGGAGTGGGCCCAGATACGCAGTATTTT
TRBD1,TRBV19,13,many,TRBJ2-7,CASSMDRAYEQYF,TGTGCCAGTAGTATGGACAGGGCCTACGAGCAGTACTTC
NA,TRBV3-1,15,few,TRBJ2-2,CASSPQYRADGELFF,TGTGCCAGCAGCCCCCAATACAGGGCGGACGGGGAGCTGTTTTTT
NA,TRBV7-9,15,few,TRBJ2-1,CASSPPGVTYNEQFF,TGTGCCAGCAGCCCCCCCGGGGTAACCTACAATGAGCAGTTCTTC
TRBD2,TRBV11-2,15,few,TRBJ2-1,CASSLGLAGGQEQFF,TGTGCCAGCAGCTTAGGACTAGCGGGAGGACAGGAGCAGTTCTTC
NA,TRBV5-4,14,NA,TRBJ1-6,CASSLQGRGSPLHF,TGTGCCAGCAGCTTGCAGGGGAGAGGTTCACCCCTCCACTTT
TRBD2,TRBV9,15,NA,TRBJ2-1,CASSVSGSSYNEQFF,TGTGCCAGCAGCGTGAGCGGGAGTTCCTACAATGAGCAGTTCTTC
TRBD2,TRBV7-8,21,NA,TRBJ2-1,CASSLAFGLALMGNSYNEQFF,TGTGCCAGCAGCTTAGCTTTCGGACTAGCGCTAATGGGCAACTCCTACAATGAGCAGTTCTTC
NA,TRBV10-3,13,many,TRBJ2-1,CAVSRGSYNEQFF,TGTGCCGTATCCAGGGGTTCCTACAATGAGCAGTTCTTC
NA,TRBV7-9,15,NA,TRBJ1-1,CASSFTGQLNTEAFF,TGTGCCAGCAGCTTCACAGGACAGCTGAACACTGAAGCTTTCTTT
NA,TRBV20-1,10,few,TRBJ2-7,CSANGVEQYF,TGCAGTGCTAACGGGGTTGAGCAGTACTTC
NA,TRBV29-1,11,few,TRBJ1-1,CSVQGMAEAFF,TGCAGCGTCCAGGGTATGGCTGAAGCTTTCTTT
NA,TRBV20-1,11,NA,TRBJ1-1,CSASDSTEAFF,TGCAGTGCCTCTGACAGTACTGAAGCTTTCTTT
NA,TRBV28,14,NA,TRBJ1-1,CASSFAGAGTEAFF,TGTGCCAGCAGTTTCGCGGGGGCAGGGACTGAAGCTTTCTTT
NA,TRBV3-2,15,many,TRBJ2-7,CASSQPGMMGYEQYF,TGTGCCAGCAGCCAACCCGGGATGATGGGCTACGAGCAGTACTTC
TRBD2,TRBV28,15,many,TRBJ2-2,CASSFLAGATGELFF,TGTGCCAGCAGTTTCTTGGCGGGAGCTACCGGGGAGCTGTTTTTT
TRBD1,TRBV5-1,16,few,TRBJ2-4,CASSPGQAGSKNIQYF,TGCGCCAGCAGCCCCGGACAGGCTGGATCCAAAAACATTCAGTACTTC
NA,TRBV29-1,14,NA,TRBJ2-3,CSAGDGSPTDTQYF,TGCAGCGCTGGAGATGGATCCCCCACAGATACGCAGTATTTT
TRBD2,TRBV6-5,16,few,TRBJ2-5,CASSYSSSGTPETQYF,TGTGCCAGCAGTTATTCGTCTAGCGGGACTCCTGAGACCCAGTACTTC
NA,TRBV11-2,14,NA,TRBJ2-5,CASSLATSQETQYF,TGTGCCAGCAGCTTAGCGACTAGCCAAGAGACCCAGTACTTC
TRBD1,TRBV18,17,NA,TRBJ1-1,CASSPPRTGGRNTEAFF,TGTGCCAGCTCACCACCGCGGACAGGGGGACGAAACACTGAAGCTTTCTTT
TRBD1,TRBV5-1,15,few,TRBJ2-5,CASSWTGEYQETQYF,TGCGCCAGCAGCTGGACAGGGGAATATCAAGAGACCCAGTACTTC
TRBD1,TRBV5-1,16,NA,TRBJ1-2,CASSLSPGQGDYGYTF,TGCGCCAGCAGCTTGTCGCCCGGACAGGGAGACTATGGCTACACCTTC
NA,TRBV28,15,NA,TRBJ1-5,CASSFPGGSNQPQHF,TGTGCCAGCAGTTTTCCGGGTGGCAGCAATCAGCCCCAGCATTTT